Below are 31 T cell receptor beta chains sequenced from a single sample in a study of response to subunit inactivated influenza vaccine. TCRdb re-called the RT-PCR reads through MiXCR, storing one row per CDR3 protein. This sample has hundreds of thousands of distinct CDR3 sequences, with approximately 11% found just once. The sample was also reused in another study, on T cells expressing NK-cell markers. As that report states: The authors made TCR beta cDNA libraries by 5'RACE template switching. This switching added a universal primer site and UMIs.

Here the sequenced sample was PBMCs from blood, taken on the day of vaccination. The source is a man in his forties or fifties who received an inactivated influenza vaccine.

This clonotype has a count of ten or more. The chain couples TRBV6-6 to TRBJ1-6; D not resolved. The V gene's germline CDR1 is MNHNY and CDR2 SVGAGI (reference sequence). The CDR3 sequence is 12 residues long. V lost 4 bases and J 14 bases, leaving 12 bases between the germline ends. Here the CDR3 DNA reads TGTGCCAGCAGTTCCGAAGGATGGACCCTCCACTTT. Translation: CASSSEGWTLHF.

This clonotype was found many times. The genes are TRBV12-3 or TRBV12-4 and TRBJ1-5, with a tentative D call TRBD1 (5 bases). Deletions cut 5 bases from V and 9 bases from J, with 17 bases between. CDR3 length equals 14 residues. CDR3 sequence reads: CASSRTTETRPQHF. The CDR3 DNA reads as TGTGCCAGCAGTCGTACGACAGAAACCCGGCCCCAGCATTTT.

The CDR3 is CASSQALTGPANTGELFF. CDR3 DNA: TGTGCCAGCAGCCAAGCCTTAACAGGGCCCGCGAACACCGGGGAGCTGTTTTTT. J is TRBJ2-2 and V is TRBV14; tentative D call: TRBD1 (6 bases). CDR3 length equals 18 residues. V lost 1 base, J lost 0 bases, and 15 bases lay in between. Germline CDR1 and CDR2: SGHDN and FVKESK.

This clonotype was counted between two and nine times. The rearrangement joins TRBV20-1 to TRBJ2-5; weak D call: TRBD1 (5 bases). There are 15 residues in the CDR3. Deletions cut 0 bases from V and 2 bases from J, with 13 bases between. Looked up from germline, CDR1 is DFQATT and CDR2 is SNEGSKA (reference sequence). The CDR3 DNA reads TGCAGTGCTAGAGATGGGGCGGAAGCACAAGAGACCCAGTACTTC. This gives the protein CSARDGAEAQETQYF.

The genes are TRBV28 and TRBJ2-7; D not resolved. V lost 6 bases to trimming and J lost 3 bases, with 9 bases between them. The CDR3 runs to 12 residues. Germline V gives CDR1 MDHEN, CDR2 SYDVKM. In DNA, the CDR3 is TGTGCCAGCAGAATAAAGGGCTACGAGCAGTACTTC. Its protein product is CASRIKGYEQYF.

J is TRBJ2-1 and V is TRBV6-2 or TRBV6-3; 7 bases fit TRBD2. CDR3 length: 15 residues. CDR1 is MNHEY and CDR2 is SVGEGT in the germline V gene. V was pared by 2 bases and J by 5 bases, with 6 bases of the junction left unmatched. The CDR3 nucleotides read TGTGCCAGCAGTTACAGGGACTACATCGACAATGAGCAGTTCTTC. It encodes CASSYRDYIDNEQFF.

This clonotype was counted ten times or more. The chain recombines TRBV12-3 or TRBV12-4 with TRBJ2-1; 9 positions match TRBD2. The CDR3 length is 15 residues. J was trimmed by 4 bases and V by 6 bases; bases with no gene match: 7. The CDR3 bases are TGTGCCAGCAGGTTAACTAGCGGGTCTTACAATGAGCAGTTCTTC. Its protein is CASRLTSGSYNEQFF.

With regard to this clonotype: At one boundary the junction diverges from the germline segment, which might be a read error. This sequence joins TRBV6-5 and TRBJ1-4; 7 positions match TRBD1. CDR3 size: 16 residues. The germline gives CDR1 MNHEY, CDR2 SVGAGI. CDR3 coding DNA: TGTGCCAGCAGTTACTTACGACAGGGAGTGGCTGAAAAACTGCTTTTT. This sequence encodes CASSYLRQGVAEKLLF.

In its sample, this clonotype was seen a few times. The rearrangement uses TRBV3-1 and TRBJ2-7, with TRBD1 as a possible D gene (5 bases). The CDR3 sequence is 13 residues long. V lost 2 bases, J lost 7 bases, and 12 bases lay in between. Per germline, CDR1 LGHDT and CDR2 YNNKEL (reference sequence). The DNA for the CDR3 is TGTGCCAGCAGCCAACAGGGCGCCGGGGAGCAGTACTTC. Its protein product is CASSQQGAGEQYF.

The CDR3 coding sequence is TGTGCCAGCAGCTTAGGGCCAGCGGGAGTCGACGGGGAGCTGTTTTTT. Its translation: CASSLGPAGVDGELFF. This rearrangement joins TRBV11-2 to TRBJ2-2, with TRBD2 matching over 8 bases. J was trimmed by 7 bases and V by 1 base; bases with no gene match: 8. This CDR3 spans 16 amino acids. The germline CDR1 and CDR2 sequences are SGHAT and FQNNGV.

V and J are TRBV28 and TRBJ2-7; the D is unclear. Germline CDR1 is MDHEN and CDR2 is SYDVKM. Trimming shortened V by 7 bases and J by 0 bases, and 13 bases separated the two germline ends. CDR3 length: 14 amino acids. CDR3 DNA: TGTGCCAGCAATGGTTTAGACACCTCCTACGAGCAGTACTTC. It yields the protein CASNGLDTSYEQYF.

This clonotype was found many times. V and J are TRBV28 and TRBJ2-5; 7 nucleotides match TRBD2. This CDR3 region has 17 residues. Germline V gives CDR1 MDHEN, CDR2 SYDVKM. J lost 5 bases, V lost 4 bases, and 16 bases had no gene match. The chain's CDR3 is CASSYPPGRPSGETQYF. For the CDR3, the DNA is TGTGCCAGCAGTTACCCTCCCGGGAGGCCCTCCGGGGAGACCCAGTACTTC.

In its sample, this clonotype was seen many times. The rearrangement uses TRBV5-5 and TRBJ2-5; D not resolved. The CDR3 runs to 13 residues. CDR1 is SGHKS and CDR2 is YYEKEE in the germline V gene (reference sequence). Trimming stripped 0 bases from V and 3 bases from J, with 6 bases between. The CDR3 protein is CASSLAWEETQYF. The CDR3 nucleotides are TGTGCCAGCAGCTTGGCGTGGGAAGAGACCCAGTACTTC.

V and J are TRBV7-9 and TRBJ2-3; TRBD2 is a possible D gene (5 bases). V was pared by 5 bases and J by 0 bases, with 15 bases between. This CDR3 region has 16 residues. Looked up from germline, CDR1 is SEHNR and CDR2 is FQNEAQ (reference sequence). The CDR3 bases are TGTGCCAGCAGCGAAACTAGGACGGCTAGCACAGATACGCAGTATTTT. As protein: CASSETRTASTDTQYF. Together with reference TRBV7-9 and TRBJ2-3, the CDR3 gives the full variable domain: DTGVSQNPRHKITKRGQNVTFRCDPISEHNRLYWYRQTLGQGPEFLTYFQNEAQLEKSRLLSDRFSAERPKGSFSTLEIQRTEQGDSAMYLCASSETRTASTDTQYFGPGTRLTVL.

This clonotype occurred many times. This rearrangement joins TRBV6-2 or TRBV6-3 to TRBJ2-1; D not resolved. V shed 2 bases and J shed 7 bases, with 6 bases lying between them. The V gene's germline CDR1 is MNHEY and CDR2 SVGEGT. The CDR3 is made up of 12 amino acids. The DNA for the CDR3 is TGTGCCAGCAGTTACGAGCCTAATGAGCAGTTCTTC. This sequence encodes CASSYEPNEQFF.

This rearrangement joins TRBV20-1 to TRBJ2-2; D gene ambiguous. This CDR3 has 14 residues. The V gene lost 3 bases and the J gene lost 0 bases, with 8 bases spanning the gap. Germline values: CDR1 DFQATT, CDR2 SNEGSKA (reference sequence). The CDR3 DNA reads as TGCAGTGCTAGGGACCGTGCGAACACCGGGGAGCTGTTTTTT. This translates into CSARDRANTGELFF.

This clonotype turned up a few times. The chain is built from TRBV2 and TRBJ1-1; TRBD1 agrees at 7 bases. There are 14 residues in the CDR3. The germline V gene encodes CDR1 SNHLY and CDR2 FYNNEI. The junction had 11 bases not matched to a gene; V was cut back by 6 bases and J by 7 bases. This chain's CDR3 is CASRDPGGYNEAFF. In DNA form, the CDR3 reads TGTGCCAGCAGGGATCCAGGGGGATACAATGAAGCTTTCTTT. Variable domain in full (rest from reference TRBV2 and TRBJ1-1): EPEVTQTPSHQVTQMGQEVILRCVPISNHLYFYWYRQILGQKVEFLVSFYNNEISEKSEIFDDQFSVERPDGSNFTLKIRSTKLEDSAMYFCASRDPGGYNEAFFGQGTRLTVV.

The chain has TRBV7-3 and TRBJ2-1, with 7 bases fitting TRBD2. In germline, CDR1 is SGHTA, CDR2 FQGTGA. Germline trimming cut 2 bases from V and 5 bases from J; bases unmatched to any gene: 6. The CDR3 extends over 15 amino acids. For the CDR3, the DNA is TGTGCCAGCAGCTTAGGGGAGCGGGGTAACAATGAGCAGTTCTTC. Protein: CASSLGERGNNEQFF.

This clonotype was detected many times. CDR3 sequence reads: CASSQSSLATLTKNIQYF. The CDR3 nucleotides read TGTGCCAGCAGCCAATCATCGTTGGCAACCTTGACCAAAAACATTCAGTACTTC. V usage is TRBV3-1 and J usage is TRBJ2-4; D gene uncertain. CDR3 length: 18 amino acids. The V and J ends lost 2 bases and 2 bases respectively, with 19 bases between them. Germline V gives CDR1 LGHDT, CDR2 YNNKEL (reference sequence).

CDR3 nucleotide sequence: TGTGCCATCAGTGAGGGACAGAAAACCGGGGAGCTGTTTTTT. It yields the protein CAISEGQKTGELFF. The chain couples TRBV10-3 to TRBJ2-2; weak D call: TRBD1 (6 bases). Germline CDR1 and CDR2: ENHRY and SYGVKD. This CDR3 is 14 amino acids long. V was shortened by 2 bases and J by 5 bases, with 9 bases between the two germline ends.

This clonotype has more than one count but fewer than ten. The J gene is TRBJ2-3, the V gene TRBV28; 8 nucleotides agree with TRBD2. Losses at the gene ends were 8 bases for V and 6 bases for J; bases not matched to a gene: 7. This CDR3 has 13 amino acids. Per the germline V gene, CDR1 is MDHEN and CDR2 is SYDVKM. Here the CDR3 DNA reads TGTGCCAGCTTCGGGGGGGCGAGGGATACGCAGTATTTT. This translates into CASFGGARDTQYF.

The chain employs TRBV7-2 and TRBJ2-3; TRBD2 might be the D (7 bases). V was clipped by 5 bases and J by 2 bases, with 17 bases between them. Germline V lookup: CDR1 SGHTA, CDR2 FQGNSA. The CDR3 has 16 residues. CDR3 in DNA: TGTGCCAGCAGCGTGGTAGGGGGGGTGAACACAGATACGCAGTATTTT. It codes for CASSVVGGVNTDTQYF.

This clonotype was counted a few times. The rearrangement links TRBV2 to TRBJ2-1, with D unclear. Trimming shortened V by 7 bases and J by 3 bases, and 13 bases separated the two germline ends. Per the germline V gene, CDR1 is SNHLY and CDR2 is FYNNEI. The CDR3 is 14 residues long. The DNA of the CDR3 is TGTGCCAGCAACCTCTCGCCCCGCTACAATGAGCAGTTCTTC. It yields the protein CASNLSPRYNEQFF.

This clonotype was seen ten or more times. The chain is built from TRBV18 and TRBJ2-3; possible D gene TRBD1, 6 bases. The CDR3 spans 13 residues. CDR1 is KGHSH, CDR2 LQKENI, per germline. The V gene lost 8 bases and the J gene lost 3 bases, with 12 bases spanning the gap. The CDR3 here is CASSPGTTDTQYF. As DNA, the CDR3 is TGTGCCAGCAGCCCCGGGACAACAGATACGCAGTATTTT.

A few counts support this clonotype. CDR3 residues: CASSGAGVAYNEQFF. Written as DNA, the CDR3 is TGTGCCAGCAGTGGAGCGGGGGTCGCCTACAATGAGCAGTTCTTC. The rearrangement joins TRBV9 to TRBJ2-1, with 8 bases identical to TRBD2. This CDR3 spans 15 amino acids. V dropped 5 bases and J dropped 2; count of bases not matched to a gene: 6. Germline values: CDR1 SGDLS, CDR2 YYNGEE.

This clonotype has only a few counts. This chain joins TRBV9 and TRBJ2-3; 9 positions match TRBD2. Germline CDR1 and CDR2: SGDLS and YYNGEE. This CDR3 has 16 residues. J lost 4 bases, V lost 4 bases, and 10 bases had no gene match. Here the CDR3 DNA reads TGTGCCAGCAGCCCCGGAGCTAGCGGGGATCCAGATACGCAGTATTTT. It specifies CASSPGASGDPDTQYF.

This sequence joins TRBV5-1 and TRBJ2-7; 7 bases fit TRBD2. The germline CDR1 and CDR2 sequences are SGHRS and YFSETQ. The CDR3 length is 15 residues. The J segment lost 0 bases and the V segment lost 8 bases, leaving 11 bases of the junction unmatched. CDR3 sequence reads: CASNRGETISYEQYF. The DNA for the CDR3 is TGCGCCAGTAACCGGGGGGAAACAATCTCCTACGAGCAGTACTTC. The full variable domain, in which reference TRBV5-1 and TRBJ2-7 provide the parts outside the CDR3, is KAGVTQTPRYLIKTRGQQVTLSCSPISGHRSVSWYQQTPGQGLQFLFEYFSETQRNKGNFPGRFSGRQFSNSRSEMNVSTLELGDSALYLCASNRGETISYEQYFGPGTRLTVT.

CDR3 amino acids: CASSSQGAFGNTIYF. As DNA, the CDR3 is TGTGCCAGCAGCTCCCAGGGGGCTTTTGGAAACACCATATATTTT. The chain recombines TRBV7-2 with TRBJ1-3, with 8 bases that match TRBD1. Germline-derived CDR1 and CDR2 are SGHTA and FQGNSA. The CDR3 has 15 amino acids. The junction had 5 bases not matched to a gene; V was cut back by 4 bases and J by 3 bases.

This clonotype was counted between two and nine times. CDR3 sequence reads: CASSPHTSTDTQYF. CDR3 coding DNA: TGTGCCAGCAGCCCACACACCAGCACAGATACGCAGTATTTT. The chain joins TRBV7-9 to TRBJ2-3; D is undetermined. CDR3 length equals 14 residues. V lost 5 bases, J lost 0 bases, and 9 bases lay in between. Germline assignment: CDR1 SEHNR and CDR2 FQNEAQ (reference sequence).

This chain joins TRBV29-1 and TRBJ1-4; TRBD1 is a possible D gene (5 bases). V was shortened by 2 bases and J by 7 bases, with 14 bases between the two germline ends. This CDR3 has 14 residues. Germline lookup yields CDR1 SQVTM and CDR2 ANQGSEA. The CDR3 DNA sequence: TGCAGCGTTGAACCCGCGGGCGGGGCTGAAAAACTGTTTTTT. It specifies CSVEPAGGAEKLFF.

This clonotype came up a few times. The chain recombines TRBV5-1 with TRBJ2-1; the match to TRBD1 covers 7 bases. The CDR3 is 15 amino acids. The J segment lost 4 bases and the V segment lost 5 bases, leaving 9 bases of the junction unmatched. In germline, CDR1 is SGHRS, CDR2 YFSETQ. The CDR3 DNA reads as TGCGCCAGCAGGGGGACAGACAGCTTGTACAATGAGCAGTTCTTC. Its protein product is CASRGTDSLYNEQFF.